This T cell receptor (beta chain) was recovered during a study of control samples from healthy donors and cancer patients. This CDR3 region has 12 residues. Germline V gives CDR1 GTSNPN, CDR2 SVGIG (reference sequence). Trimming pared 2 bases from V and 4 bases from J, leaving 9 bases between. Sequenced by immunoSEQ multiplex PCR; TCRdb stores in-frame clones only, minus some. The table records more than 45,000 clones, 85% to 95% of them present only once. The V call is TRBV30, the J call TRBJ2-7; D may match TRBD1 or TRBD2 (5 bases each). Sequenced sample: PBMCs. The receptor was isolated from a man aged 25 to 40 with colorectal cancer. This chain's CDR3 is CAWSRGPYEQYF. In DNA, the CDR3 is TGTGCCTGGAGTCGGGGACCTTACGAGCAGTACTTC.